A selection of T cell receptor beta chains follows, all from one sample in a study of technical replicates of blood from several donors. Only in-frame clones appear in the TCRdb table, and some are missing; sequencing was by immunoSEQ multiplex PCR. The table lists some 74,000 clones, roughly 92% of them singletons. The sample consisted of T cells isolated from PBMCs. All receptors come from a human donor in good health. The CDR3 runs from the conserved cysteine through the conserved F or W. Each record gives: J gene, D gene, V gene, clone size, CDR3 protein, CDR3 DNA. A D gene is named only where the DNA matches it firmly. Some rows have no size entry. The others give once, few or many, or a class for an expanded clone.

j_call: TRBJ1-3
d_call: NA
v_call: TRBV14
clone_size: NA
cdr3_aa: CASRDSSAAGNTIYF
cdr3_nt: TGTGCCAGCAGGGACAGCTCTGCCGCTGGAAACACCATATATTTT

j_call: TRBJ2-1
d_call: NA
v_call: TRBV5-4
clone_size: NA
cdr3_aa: CASSFEREVGEQFF
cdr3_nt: TGTGCCAGCAGTTTTGAGAGGGAGGTTGGTGAGCAGTTCTTC

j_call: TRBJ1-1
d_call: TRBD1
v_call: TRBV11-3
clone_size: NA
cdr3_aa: CASSRQGRTEAFF
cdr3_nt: TGTGCCAGCAGCAGACAGGGGCGCACTGAAGCTTTCTTT

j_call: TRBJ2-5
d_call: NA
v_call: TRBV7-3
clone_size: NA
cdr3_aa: CASSLTAVSETQYF
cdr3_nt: TGTGCCAGCAGCTTAACGGCCGTATCGGAGACCCAGTACTTC

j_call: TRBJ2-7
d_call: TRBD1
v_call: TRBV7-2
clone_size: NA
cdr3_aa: CASSWVDRDEQYF
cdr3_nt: TGTGCCAGCAGCTGGGTGGACAGGGACGAGCAGTACTTC

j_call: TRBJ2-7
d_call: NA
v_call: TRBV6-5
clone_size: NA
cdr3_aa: CASTGALSYEQYF
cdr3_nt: TGTGCCAGCACAGGGGCCCTCTCCTACGAGCAGTACTTC

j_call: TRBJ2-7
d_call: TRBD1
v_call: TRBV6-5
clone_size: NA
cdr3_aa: CASSVQGWGYEQYF
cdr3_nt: TGTGCCAGCAGCGTACAGGGGTGGGGATACGAGCAGTACTTC

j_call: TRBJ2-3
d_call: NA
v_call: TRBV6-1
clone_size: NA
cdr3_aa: CASSEPRVGLTDTQYF
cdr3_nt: TGTGCCAGCAGTGAACCGCGGGTGGGGTTGACAGATACGCAGTATTTT

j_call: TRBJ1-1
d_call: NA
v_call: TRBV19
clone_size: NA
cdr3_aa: CASSIVGRGIGPNTEAFF
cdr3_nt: TGTGCCAGTAGTATAGTAGGTCGGGGGATTGGGCCGAACACTGAAGCTTTCTTT

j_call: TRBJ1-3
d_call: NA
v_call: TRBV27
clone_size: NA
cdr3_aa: CASSSGLSGNTIYF
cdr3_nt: TGTGCCAGCAGTAGCGGCCTCTCTGGAAACACCATATATTTT

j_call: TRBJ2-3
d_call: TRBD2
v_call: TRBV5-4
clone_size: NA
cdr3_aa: CASSLLAGGDTQYF
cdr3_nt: TGTGCCAGCAGCTTGCTAGCGGGAGGAGATACGCAGTATTTT

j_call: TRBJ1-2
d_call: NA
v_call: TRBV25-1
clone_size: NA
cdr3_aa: CASSMGGGDYTF
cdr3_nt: TGTGCCAGCAGCATGGGAGGGGGGGACTACACCTTC

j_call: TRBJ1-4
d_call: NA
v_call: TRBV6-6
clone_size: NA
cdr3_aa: CASSFQGLGEKLFF
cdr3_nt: TGTGCCAGCAGCTTCCAGGGGCTCGGTGAAAAACTGTTTTTT

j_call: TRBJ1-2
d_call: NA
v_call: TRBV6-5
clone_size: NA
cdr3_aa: CASSYPTGPFYGYTF
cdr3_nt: TGTGCCAGCAGTTACCCCACAGGTCCGTTCTATGGCTACACCTTC

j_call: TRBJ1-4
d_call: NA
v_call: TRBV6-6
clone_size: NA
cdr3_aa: CASSYGGNEKLFF
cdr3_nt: TGTGCCAGCAGTTACGGTGGCAATGAAAAACTGTTTTTT

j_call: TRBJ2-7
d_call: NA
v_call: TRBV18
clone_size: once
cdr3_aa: CASSPGGGDEQYF
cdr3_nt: TGTGCCAGCTCCCCGGGAGGGGGCGACGAGCAGTACTTC

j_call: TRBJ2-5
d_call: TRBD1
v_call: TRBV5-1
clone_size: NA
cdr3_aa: CASSFAYIRTGGADAFLETQYF
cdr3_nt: TGCGCCAGCAGCTTCGCTTATATCAGGACAGGGGGCGCGGATGCTTTTCTAGAGACCCAGTACTTC

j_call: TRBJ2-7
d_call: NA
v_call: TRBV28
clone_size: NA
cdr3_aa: CASSLSWQGGHEQYF
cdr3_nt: TGTGCCAGCAGTTTATCTTGGCAGGGAGGACACGAGCAGTACTTC

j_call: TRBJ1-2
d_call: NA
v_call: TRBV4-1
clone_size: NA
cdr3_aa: CASSQGLQGSDGYTF
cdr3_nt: TGCGCCAGCAGCCAAGGATTACAGGGATCCGATGGCTACACCTTC

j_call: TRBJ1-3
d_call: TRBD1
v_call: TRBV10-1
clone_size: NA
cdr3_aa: CALGQGSGNTIYF
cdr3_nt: TGCGCCCTGGGACAGGGTAGTGGAAACACCATATATTTT

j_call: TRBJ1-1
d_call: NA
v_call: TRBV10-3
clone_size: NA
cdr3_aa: CAISESQGNTEAFF
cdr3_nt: TGTGCCATCAGTGAGTCCCAGGGCAACACTGAAGCTTTCTTT

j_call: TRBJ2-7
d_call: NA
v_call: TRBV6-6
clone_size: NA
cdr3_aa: CASSYNRDYEQYF
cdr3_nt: TGTGCCAGCAGTTATAACAGGGACTACGAGCAGTACTTC

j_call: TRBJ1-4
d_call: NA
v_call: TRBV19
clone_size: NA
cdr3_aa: CASSIVATTREKLFF
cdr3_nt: TGTGCCAGTAGTATTGTAGCCACCACGCGTGAAAAACTGTTTTTT

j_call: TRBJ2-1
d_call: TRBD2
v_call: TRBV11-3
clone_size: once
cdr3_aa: CASSLGGALADNEQFF
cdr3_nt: TGTGCCAGCAGCTTAGGAGGAGCGCTAGCGGACAATGAGCAGTTCTTC

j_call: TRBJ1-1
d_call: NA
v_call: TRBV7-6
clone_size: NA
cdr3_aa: CATKTGILGTEAFF
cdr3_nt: TGTGCCACCAAAACAGGGATTTTAGGCACTGAAGCTTTCTTT

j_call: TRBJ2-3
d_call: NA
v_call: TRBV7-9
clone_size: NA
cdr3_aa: CASSLSLASYTDTQYF
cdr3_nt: TGTGCCAGCAGCTTAAGTCTAGCCTCGTACACAGATACGCAGTATTTT

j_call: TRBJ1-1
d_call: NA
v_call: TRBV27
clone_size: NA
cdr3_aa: CASREGGTEAFF
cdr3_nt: TGTGCCAGCAGGGAGGGAGGCACTGAAGCTTTCTTT

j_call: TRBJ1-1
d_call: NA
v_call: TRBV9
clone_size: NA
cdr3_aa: CASSAYRVGTEAFF
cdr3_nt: TGTGCCAGCAGCGCCTACAGGGTTGGCACTGAAGCTTTCTTT

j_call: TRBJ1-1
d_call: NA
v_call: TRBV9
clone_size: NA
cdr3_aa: CASSVQGGTEAFF
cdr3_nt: TGTGCCAGCAGCGTTCAGGGAGGGACTGAAGCTTTCTTT

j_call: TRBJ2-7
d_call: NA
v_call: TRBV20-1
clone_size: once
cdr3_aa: CSALKGGEQYF
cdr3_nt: TGCAGTGCTCTTAAGGGGGGGGAGCAGTACTTC

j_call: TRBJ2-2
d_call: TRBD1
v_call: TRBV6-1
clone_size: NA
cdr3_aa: CASSVDRAGELFF
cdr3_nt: TGTGCCAGCAGCGTGGACAGGGCCGGGGAGCTGTTTTTT

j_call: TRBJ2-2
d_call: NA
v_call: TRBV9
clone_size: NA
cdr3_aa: CASSVAEGHYPGWELFF
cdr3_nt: TGTGCCAGCAGCGTAGCTGAAGGACACTACCCGGGTTGGGAGCTGTTTTTT

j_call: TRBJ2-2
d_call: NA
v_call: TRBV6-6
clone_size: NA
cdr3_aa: CASRSLSRTGELFF
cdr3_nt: TGTGCCAGCAGATCACTTTCGCGGACCGGGGAGCTGTTTTTT

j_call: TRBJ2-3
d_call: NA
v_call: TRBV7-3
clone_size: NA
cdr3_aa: CASSLVGPTDTQYF
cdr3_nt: TGTGCCAGCAGCTTGGTGGGGCCCACAGATACGCAGTATTTT

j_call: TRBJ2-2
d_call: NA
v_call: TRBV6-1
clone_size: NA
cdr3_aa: CASSPLRGTGELFF
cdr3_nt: TGTGCCAGCAGTCCTCTCAGGGGCACCGGGGAGCTGTTTTTT

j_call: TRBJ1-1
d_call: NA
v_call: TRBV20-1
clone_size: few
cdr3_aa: CSASRNTEAFF
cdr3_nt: TGCAGTGCTAGTCGGAACACTGAAGCTTTCTTT

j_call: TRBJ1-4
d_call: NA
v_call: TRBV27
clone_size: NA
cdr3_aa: CASSQRGGREKLFF
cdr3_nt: TGTGCCAGCAGCCAGCGGGGGGGCCGGGAAAAACTGTTTTTT

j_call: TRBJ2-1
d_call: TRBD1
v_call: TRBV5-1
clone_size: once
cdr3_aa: CASSGSETGRRNEQFF
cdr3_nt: TGCGCCAGCAGCGGGTCCGAGACAGGGAGACGAAATGAGCAGTTCTTC

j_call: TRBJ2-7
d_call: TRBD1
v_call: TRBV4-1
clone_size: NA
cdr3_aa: CASSLTGGGEQYF
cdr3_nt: TGCGCCAGCAGCCTAACAGGGGGCGGCGAGCAGTACTTC

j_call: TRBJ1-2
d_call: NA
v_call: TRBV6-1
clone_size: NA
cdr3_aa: CASNEGVDYGYTF
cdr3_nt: TGTGCCAGCAACGAAGGGGTGGACTATGGCTACACCTTC

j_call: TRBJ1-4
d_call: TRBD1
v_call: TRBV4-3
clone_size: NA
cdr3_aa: CASSLMGQTNEKLFF
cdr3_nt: TGCGCCAGCAGCCTTATGGGACAGACTAATGAAAAACTGTTTTTT

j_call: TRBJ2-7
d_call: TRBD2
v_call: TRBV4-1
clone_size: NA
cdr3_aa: CASSLKREGGYEQYF
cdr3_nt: TGCGCCAGCAGCCTAAAGCGGGAGGGCGGCTACGAGCAGTACTTC

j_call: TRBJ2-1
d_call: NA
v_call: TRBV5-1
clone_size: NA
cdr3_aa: CASSLGLAGDEQFF
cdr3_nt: TGCGCCAGCAGCTTGGGACTAGCAGGGGATGAGCAGTTCTTC

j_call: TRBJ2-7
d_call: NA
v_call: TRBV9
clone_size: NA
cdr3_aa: CASSPKDSPYSSYEQYF
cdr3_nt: TGTGCCAGCAGCCCCAAGGACAGTCCTTACTCATCCTACGAGCAGTACTTC

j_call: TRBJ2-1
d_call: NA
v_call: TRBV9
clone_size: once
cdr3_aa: CASSFTGLSSYNEQFF
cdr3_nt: TGTGCCAGCAGCTTTACGGGACTGAGCTCCTACAATGAGCAGTTCTTC

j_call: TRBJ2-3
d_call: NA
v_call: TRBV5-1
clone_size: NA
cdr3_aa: CASSLSPTSDTQYF
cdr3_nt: TGCGCCAGCAGCTTGAGCCCAACCTCAGATACGCAGTATTTT

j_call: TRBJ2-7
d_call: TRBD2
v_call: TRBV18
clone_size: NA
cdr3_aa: CASSPWVSKREGSSYEQYF
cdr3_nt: TGTGCCAGCTCACCCTGGGTGTCTAAGCGGGAAGGATCCTCCTACGAGCAGTACTTC

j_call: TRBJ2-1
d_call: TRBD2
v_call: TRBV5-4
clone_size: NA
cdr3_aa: CASSPGLAGVKEQFF
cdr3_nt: TGTGCCAGCAGCCCGGGACTAGCGGGAGTTAAGGAGCAGTTCTTC

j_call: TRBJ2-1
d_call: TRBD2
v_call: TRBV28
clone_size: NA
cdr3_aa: CASSFFRGVLAGDNEQFF
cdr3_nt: TGTGCCAGCAGTTTTTTTAGGGGCGTACTGGCGGGGGACAATGAGCAGTTCTTC

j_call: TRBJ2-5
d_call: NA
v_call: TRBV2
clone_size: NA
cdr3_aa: CARERAGGETQYF
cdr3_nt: TGTGCCAGAGAGCGGGCAGGGGGAGAGACCCAGTACTTC

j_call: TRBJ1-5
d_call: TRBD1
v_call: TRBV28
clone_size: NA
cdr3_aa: CASSRTDREINQPQHF
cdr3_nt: TGTGCCAGCAGTAGGACAGACAGGGAAATCAATCAGCCCCAGCATTTT

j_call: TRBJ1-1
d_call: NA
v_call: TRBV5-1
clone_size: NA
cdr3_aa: CASSLSGGNTEAFF
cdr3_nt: TGCGCCAGCAGCTTGTCGGGGGGGAACACTGAAGCTTTCTTT

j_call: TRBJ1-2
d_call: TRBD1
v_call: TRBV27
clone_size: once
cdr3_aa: CASSLTGGAYGYTF
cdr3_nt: TGTGCCAGCAGTTTGACAGGGGGGGCCTATGGCTACACCTTC

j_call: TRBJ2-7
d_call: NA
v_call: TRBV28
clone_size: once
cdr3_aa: CASSYYGGTYEQYF
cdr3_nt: TGTGCCAGCAGTTACTACGGGGGTACCTACGAGCAGTACTTC

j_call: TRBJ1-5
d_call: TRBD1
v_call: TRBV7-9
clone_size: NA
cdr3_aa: CASSGSGTGLNQPQHF
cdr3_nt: TGTGCCAGCAGCGGATCGGGGACAGGGTTAAATCAGCCCCAGCATTTT

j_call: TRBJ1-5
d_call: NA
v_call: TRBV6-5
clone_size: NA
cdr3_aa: CASSQNSNQPQHF
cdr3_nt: TGTGCCAGCAGTCAAAATAGCAATCAGCCCCAGCATTTT

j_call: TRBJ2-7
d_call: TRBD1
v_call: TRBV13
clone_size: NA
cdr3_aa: CASSRDRFTYEQYF
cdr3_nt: TGTGCCAGCAGCCGGGACAGGTTTACCTACGAGCAGTACTTC